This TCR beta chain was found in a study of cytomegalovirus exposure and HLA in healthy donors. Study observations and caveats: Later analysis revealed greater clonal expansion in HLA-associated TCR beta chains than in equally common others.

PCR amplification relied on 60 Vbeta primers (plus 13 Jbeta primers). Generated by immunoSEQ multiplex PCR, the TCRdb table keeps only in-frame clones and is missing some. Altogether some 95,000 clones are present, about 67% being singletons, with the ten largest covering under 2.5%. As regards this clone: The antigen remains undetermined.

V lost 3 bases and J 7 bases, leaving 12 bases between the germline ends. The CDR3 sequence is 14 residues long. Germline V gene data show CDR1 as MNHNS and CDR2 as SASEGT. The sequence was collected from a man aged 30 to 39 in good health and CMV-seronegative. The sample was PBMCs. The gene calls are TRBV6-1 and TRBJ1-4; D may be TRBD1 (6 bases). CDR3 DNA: TGTGCCAGCAGTGAGGGGGGAGGGGGTGAAAAACTGTTTTTT. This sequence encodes CASSEGGGGEKLFF.